The 10 T cell receptor beta chains in this list originate from one sample, sequenced in a study of cytomegalovirus exposure and HLA in healthy donors. In the PCR, 60 Vbeta and 13 Jbeta primers were used. Here immunoSEQ multiplex PCR was the method, and the copy in TCRdb shows in-frame clones only, minus some. The data show about 140,000 clones, and the top ten clones hold roughly 2.6%. The sample consisted of PBMCs. These receptors were obtained from a middle-aged man in good health and CMV-seronegative.

This rearrangement joins TRBV5-1 to TRBJ2-7; 7 bases line up with TRBD1. Trimming took 5 bases from V and 3 from J; bases not matched to a gene: 5. This CDR3 comprises 13 residues. Germline CDR1 reads SGHRS; CDR2 reads YFSETQ. Written as DNA, the CDR3 is TGCGCCAGCAGGTGGACAGGTCGCTACGAGCAGTACTTC. Translated, it gives CASRWTGRYEQYF.

The rearrangement uses TRBV27 and TRBJ2-7; D may be TRBD2 (6 bases). Trimming shortened V by 5 bases and J by 4 bases, and 18 bases separated the two germline ends. CDR1 and CDR2 (germline): MNHEY, SMNVEV (reference sequence). This CDR3 is 15 amino acids long. The CDR3 DNA follows: TGTGCCAGCAGTCCCCGCGGAGGGGCCGGTTACGAGCAGTACTTC. This sequence encodes CASSPRGGAGYEQYF.

The rearrangement joins TRBV7-6 to TRBJ2-3; weak D call: TRBD2 (5 bases). The CDR3 has 15 residues. CDR1 is SGHVS, CDR2 FNYEAQ, per germline. V dropped 1 base and J dropped 5 bases, with 13 bases sitting between them. The CDR3 loop reads CASSLDRGLGDTQYF. CDR3 bases: TGTGCCAGCAGCTTAGACCGGGGTCTCGGAGATACGCAGTATTTT.

The V gene is TRBV6-1, the J gene TRBJ1-1, with D possibly matching TRBD1 (5 bases). Germline V CDR1 and CDR2: MNHNS, SASEGT. This CDR3 is built from 14 residues. V was pared by 3 bases and J by 5 bases, with 13 bases between. The DNA of the CDR3 is TGTGCCAGCAGTGAGTGGGCAGGGCGGACTGAAGCTTTCTTT. Translated, it gives CASSEWAGRTEAFF.

J is TRBJ2-7 and V is TRBV2; weak D call: TRBD2 (6 bases). Germline lookup yields CDR1 SNHLY and CDR2 FYNNEI. The CDR3 extends over 13 amino acids. The V gene lost 6 bases and the J gene lost 7 bases, with 16 bases spanning the gap. CDR3 sequence reads: CASRVDVGGEQYF. The CDR3 coding sequence is TGTGCCAGCAGGGTGGACGTTGGGGGGGAGCAGTACTTC.

This chain uses TRBV18 with TRBJ2-3; no reliable D call. Germline-derived CDR1 and CDR2 are KGHSH and LQKENI. The CDR3 runs 16 residues. V shed 3 bases and J shed 2 bases, with 15 bases lying between them. The DNA for the CDR3 is TGTGCCAGCTCACCGTACACCGGGTCCCTCACAGATACGCAGTATTTT. This sequence encodes CASSPYTGSLTDTQYF.

The chain links TRBV14 to TRBJ2-7, with 8 bases matching TRBD2. V dropped 2 bases and J dropped 4; count of bases not matched to a gene: 13. Germline V gene sequence: CDR1 SGHDN, CDR2 FVKESK. CDR3 length: 17 amino acids. The CDR3: CASSQPNGRGGIYEQYF. CDR3 sequence (DNA): TGTGCCAGCAGCCAACCGAACGGGAGGGGGGGGATTTACGAGCAGTACTTC.

This sequence joins TRBV19 and TRBJ1-2, with a possible D match to TRBD1 (5 bases). The CDR3 is 15 amino acids. Germline V CDR1 and CDR2: LNHDA, SQIVND (reference sequence). Trimming took off 3 bases at V and 2 bases at J, with 13 bases between the two ends. In DNA, the CDR3 is TGTGCCAGTAGTATCCGCGGGGGAGGGAACTATGGCTACACCTTC. The encoded protein is CASSIRGGGNYGYTF.

The CDR3 bases are TGTGCCAGCAGCTTGACGACAGGCTTTGACGAGCAGTACTTC. Translation: CASSLTTGFDEQYF. V is TRBV7-9 and J is TRBJ2-7; tentative D call: TRBD1 (6 bases). Trimming removed 3 bases from V and 5 bases from J, with 14 bases in between. The CDR3 is made up of 14 amino acids. The germline V gene has CDR1 SEHNR and CDR2 FQNEAQ (reference sequence). Full variable domain (outside the CDR3, taken from reference TRBV7-9 and TRBJ2-7): DTGVSQNPRHKITKRGQNVTFRCDPISEHNRLYWYRQTLGQGPEFLTYFQNEAQLEKSRLLSDRFSAERPKGSFSTLEIQRTEQGDSAMYLCASSLTTGFDEQYFGPGTRLTVT.

The rearrangement joins TRBV6-6 to TRBJ1-5; 7 bases line up with TRBD1. The germline CDR1 and CDR2 sequences are MNHNY and SVGAGI (reference sequence). The CDR3 covers 14 residues. The junction had 7 bases not matched to a gene; V was cut back by 4 bases and J by 7 bases. This chain's CDR3 is CASSSTGIGQPQHF. CDR3 nucleotides: TGTGCCAGCAGTTCGACAGGGATCGGGCAGCCCCAGCATTTT.